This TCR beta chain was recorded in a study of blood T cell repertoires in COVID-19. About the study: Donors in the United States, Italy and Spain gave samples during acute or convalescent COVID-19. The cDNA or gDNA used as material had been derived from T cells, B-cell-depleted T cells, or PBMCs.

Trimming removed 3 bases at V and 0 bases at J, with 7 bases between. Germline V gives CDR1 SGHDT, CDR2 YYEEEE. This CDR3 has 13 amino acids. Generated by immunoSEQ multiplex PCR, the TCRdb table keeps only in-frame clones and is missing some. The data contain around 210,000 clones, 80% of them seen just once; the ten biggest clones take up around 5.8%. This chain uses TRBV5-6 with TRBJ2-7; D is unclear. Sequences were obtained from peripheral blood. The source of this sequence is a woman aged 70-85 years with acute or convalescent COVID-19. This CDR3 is CASSSWSSYEQYF. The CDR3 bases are TGTGCCAGCAGCTCTTGGAGCTCCTACGAGCAGTACTTC.